This T cell receptor beta chain was observed in a study of blood T cell repertoires in COVID-19. This CDR3 has 14 amino acids. The V and J ends lost 5 bases and 2 bases respectively, with 10 bases between them. The V gene's germline CDR1 is SNHLY and CDR2 FYNNEI. Libraries were prepared by immunoSEQ multiplex PCR; TCRdb keeps only in-frame clonotypes and omits some of them. The repertoire holds about 300,000 clones, with about nine tenths as singletons. This clone was counted only a few times. Sequencing was done on a sample of PBMCs or T cells enriched from blood (not recorded which). This chain uses TRBV2 with TRBJ2-1; tentatively, D is TRBD1 (5 bases). This sequence was found in a man aged 30 to 45 who had recovered from COVID-19. The CDR3 here is CASSRVGAYNEQFF. The CDR3 bases are TGTGCCAGCAGTAGAGTAGGGGCCTACAATGAGCAGTTCTTC.